This is a list of T cell receptor beta chains from one sample in a study of Tregs in tolerant kidney transplant recipients. Clones were sequenced by immunoSEQ multiplex PCR, and TCRdb holds only the in-frame ones, with some missing. The data contain around 85,000 clones, approximately 89% of them singletons. Here the sequenced sample was Tregs from blood, taken before the transplant. Receptor source: a human donor who received a combined kidney and bone marrow transplant. Each CDR3 is given with its conserved first and last residue. A D gene is named only where the DNA matches it firmly. Rows give clone size only sometimes, using once, few, many, or a class for an expanded clone.

J gene	clone size	V gene	CDR3 length	D gene	CDR3 DNA	CDR3 protein
TRBJ1-5	.	TRBV13	15	.	TGTGCCAGCAGCCCCCCAGGGTTCAGCAATCAGCCCCAGCATTTT	CASSPPGFSNQPQHF
TRBJ2-2	.	TRBV30	14	.	TGTGCCTGGAAGAGCGGACCTCACACCGGGGAGCTGTTTTTT	CAWKSGPHTGELFF
TRBJ2-5	.	TRBV28	15	.	TGTGCCAGCAGTCCACTTTCAGGGCTCCAAGAGACCCAGTACTTC	CASSPLSGLQETQYF
TRBJ1-1	.	TRBV27	14	.	TGTGCCAGCAGTTCCCCCCGATTGAACACTGAAGCTTTCTTT	CASSSPRLNTEAFF
TRBJ2-3	.	TRBV7-9	14	TRBD1	TGTGCCAGCCGGGGGACAGGGGATACAGATACGCAGTATTTT	CASRGTGDTDTQYF
TRBJ2-6	.	TRBV11-3	15	.	TGTGCCAGCAGCTTAGATAGCTCTGGGGCCAACGTCCTGACTTTC	CASSLDSSGANVLTF
TRBJ1-2	.	TRBV5-5	14	.	TGTGCCAGCAGCTTACAGGAGGGGATTTTTGGCTACACCTTC	CASSLQEGIFGYTF
TRBJ2-3	.	TRBV15	14	.	TGTGCCACCCGGAGGAGCGGCACCACAGATACGCAGTATTTT	CATRRSGTTDTQYF
TRBJ2-5	.	TRBV15	15	TRBD1	TGTGCCACCAGCGACGGGACAGCTTCCCAAGAGACCCAGTACTTC	CATSDGTASQETQYF
TRBJ1-5	.	TRBV5-1	15	TRBD1	TGCGCCAGCAGCTTGGGCGGACAGGGGGCTTCGCCCCAGCATTTT	CASSLGGQGASPQHF
TRBJ2-1	.	TRBV28	15	TRBD1	TGTGCCAGCAGTACCGGGACAGGGGCGTACAATGAGCAGTTCTTC	CASSTGTGAYNEQFF
TRBJ2-7	few	TRBV6-1	11	.	TGTGCCAGCAGTGACCTAGCGATGCAGTACTTC	CASSDLAMQYF
TRBJ2-7	.	TRBV11-2	14	.	TGTGCCAGCAGCTTAGCGCTTGGAGGGTACGAGCAGTACTTC	CASSLALGGYEQYF
TRBJ1-4	.	TRBV4-3	15	.	TGCGCCAGCAGCCAAGAGCACAGACGTAATGAAAAACTGTTTTTT	CASSQEHRRNEKLFF
TRBJ2-1	.	TRBV4-3	17	.	TGCGCCAGCAGCCAAGACTGGGCCGGTTTTTCCTACAATGAGCAGTTCTTC	CASSQDWAGFSYNEQFF
TRBJ2-7	.	TRBV20-1	11	.	TGCAGTGCTAGAGCTCTCTACGAGCAGTACTTC	CSARALYEQYF
TRBJ2-3	.	TRBV5-1	14	.	TGCGCCAGCAGCTTACAGGGTAGCACAGATACGCAGTATTTT	CASSLQGSTDTQYF
TRBJ2-7	.	TRBV5-1	13	TRBD1	TGCGCCAGCAGCTTGGGGGGACAGGGCGAGCAGTACTTC	CASSLGGQGEQYF
TRBJ2-5	.	TRBV11-2	15	.	TGTGCCAGCAGCTTAGATGCGGGCCCCCAAGAGACCCAGTACTTC	CASSLDAGPQETQYF
TRBJ2-7	.	TRBV11-2	16	TRBD2	TGTGCCAGCAGCTTAGCCCGGACTAGCGGAGTCTACGAGCAGTACTTC	CASSLARTSGVYEQYF
TRBJ2-3	.	TRBV20-1	11	.	TGCAGCGTAGACTCCACAGATACGCAGTATTTT	CSVDSTDTQYF
TRBJ2-1	.	TRBV19	17	TRBD2	TGTGCCAGTACCGACGGGGGACTAGCGGGGCCCTACAATGAGCAGTTCTTC	CASTDGGLAGPYNEQFF
TRBJ2-1	.	TRBV6-4	13	.	TGTGCCAGCTCAGTGACTACCCAGGGGGAGCAGTTCTTC	CASSVTTQGEQFF
TRBJ1-2	.	TRBV7-9	14	TRBD1	TGTGCCAGCAGCGTGGGACAGGGCCGGGATGGCTACACCTTC	CASSVGQGRDGYTF
TRBJ1-4	once	TRBV6-5	13	.	TGTGCCACTATGCGCGTGGCAGGGGAAAAACTGTTTTTT	CATMRVAGEKLFF
TRBJ2-1	.	TRBV7-2	14	TRBD2	TGTGCCAGCAGAATAGCGGGAGAGCAGAGGGAGCAGTTCTTC	CASRIAGEQREQFF
TRBJ1-2	once	TRBV28	14	.	TGTGCCAGCAGCTCTATCCTCCTTAACTATGGCTACACCTTC	CASSSILLNYGYTF
TRBJ1-1	.	TRBV19	14	.	TGTGCCAGTAATATCAGGTGGGGCAACACTGAAGCTTTCTTT	CASNIRWGNTEAFF
TRBJ1-5	.	TRBV7-8	14	TRBD1	TGTGCCAGCAGCTCAGACAGGGTCCATCAGCCCCAGCATTTT	CASSSDRVHQPQHF
TRBJ2-7	.	TRBV5-1	17	TRBD2	TGCGCCAGCAGCGGTCACTCCTCGGGACTAGCGGGAAACGAGCAGTACTTC	CASSGHSSGLAGNEQYF
TRBJ2-5	.	TRBV5-8	12	.	TGTGCCAGCAGCTTTCTGGGTACGGCCCAGTACTTC	CASSFLGTAQYF
TRBJ1-1	.	TRBV18	13	.	TGTGCCAGCTCAGGGGACATGAACACTGAAGCTTTCTTT	CASSGDMNTEAFF
TRBJ2-6	.	TRBV4-2	15	.	TGTGCCAGCTCCCCAAGCGGGTCTGGGGCCAACGTCCTGACTTTC	CASSPSGSGANVLTF
TRBJ2-5	.	TRBV14	16	.	TGTGCCAGCAGCCACCTAGGGACTTCTCGAGCTGAGACCCAGTACTTC	CASSHLGTSRAETQYF
TRBJ2-7	.	TRBV27	15	.	TGTGCCAGCAGTTTATATCCGGGGGCGGCCTACGAGCAGTACTTC	CASSLYPGAAYEQYF
TRBJ2-1	.	TRBV18	13	.	TGTGCCAGCTCACCCATTACAGATGGTGAGCAGTTCTTC	CASSPITDGEQFF
TRBJ2-1	.	TRBV19	12	.	TGTGCCAGTAGTATTCGGGGTCATGAGCAGTTCTTC	CASSIRGHEQFF
TRBJ2-7	.	TRBV19	15	TRBD2	TGTGCCAGTAGTGCGCTGGGAGCGGGAGAATACGAGCAGTACTTC	CASSALGAGEYEQYF
TRBJ2-3	.	TRBV5-8	14	.	TGTGCCAGCCTTATATTTGGTTCCTTAGATACGCAGTATTTT	CASLIFGSLDTQYF
TRBJ2-1	.	TRBV11-2	15	.	TGTGCCAGCAGCTTAGGTGCAGGGTCCTACAATGAGCAGTTCTTC	CASSLGAGSYNEQFF
TRBJ1-2	.	TRBV2	13	.	TGTGCCAGTGCATTGGGGGGGGTCTATGGCTACACCTTC	CASALGGVYGYTF
TRBJ2-5	.	TRBV28	14	.	TGTGCCAGCGTACAAGGCGGCCTCGAAGAGACCCAGTACTTC	CASVQGGLEETQYF
TRBJ2-3	.	TRBV6-1	17	TRBD2	TGTGCCAGCAGTGAAGCAGCGGGGAGCGGGAAGAGGGATACGCAGTATTTT	CASSEAAGSGKRDTQYF
TRBJ2-5	.	TRBV7-3	14	.	TGTGCCAGCAGCCCGATGGGGGCCGGAGAGACCCAGTACTTC	CASSPMGAGETQYF
TRBJ1-3	once	TRBV29-1	13	.	TGCAGCGTTGATGGGGGAGGAGGAAACACCATATATTTT	CSVDGGGGNTIYF